Listed below are T cell receptor beta chains from one sample, sequenced in a study of blood T cells in healthy people across ages. TCRdb analysed the 5' RACE reads with MiXCR anew, one entry per CDR3 protein. The sample includes more than 800,000 distinct CDR3 sequences, more than 25% of them seen just once. The sample was blood. The receptors were sampled from a woman of 80 years or more in good health. Both conserved end residues are part of each CDR3. Fields, in order: clone size, V gene, J gene, D gene, CDR3 protein, CDR3 DNA. A D gene is named only where the DNA matches it firmly. Not all rows give a size; the values are once, few, many and, for expanded clones, a class.

clone size: many; V gene: TRBV6-2/TRBV6-3; J gene: TRBJ2-1; D gene: TRBD2; CDR3 protein: CASHLAGVNSYNEQFF; CDR3 DNA: TGTGCCAGCCATCTAGCGGGGGTTAACTCCTACAATGAGCAGTTCTTC
clone size: NA; V gene: TRBV7-9; J gene: TRBJ2-3; D gene: NA; CDR3 protein: CASSSSALSTDTQYF; CDR3 DNA: TGTGCCAGCAGCTCCTCAGCTCTGAGTACAGATACGCAGTATTTT
clone size: many; V gene: TRBV7-2; J gene: TRBJ1-2; D gene: NA; CDR3 protein: CASSLATETLGDYTF; CDR3 DNA: TGTGCCAGCAGCTTAGCGACAGAAACTCTCGGTGACTACACCTTC
clone size: few; V gene: TRBV18; J gene: TRBJ1-1; D gene: NA; CDR3 protein: CASSLQDKNTEAFF; CDR3 DNA: TGTGCCAGCTCGCTACAGGACAAGAACACTGAAGCTTTCTTT
clone size: NA; V gene: TRBV7-8; J gene: TRBJ2-5; D gene: TRBD1; CDR3 protein: CASSLRTGGGLSETQYF; CDR3 DNA: TGTGCCAGCAGCCTGAGGACAGGGGGCGGATTATCAGAGACCCAGTACTTC
clone size: NA; V gene: TRBV5-1; J gene: TRBJ2-4; D gene: TRBD2; CDR3 protein: CASSLPTSGGIAKNIQYF; CDR3 DNA: TGCGCCAGCAGCTTACCTACTAGCGGGGGGATCGCCAAAAACATTCAGTACTTC
clone size: NA; V gene: TRBV7-8; J gene: TRBJ2-3; D gene: NA; CDR3 protein: CASSLLPPAVIGGDTQYF; CDR3 DNA: TGTGCCAGCAGCTTATTACCCCCAGCGGTTATAGGGGGAGATACGCAGTATTTT
clone size: NA; V gene: TRBV6-5; J gene: TRBJ2-3; D gene: TRBD2; CDR3 protein: CASSYTTSGKISTDTQYF; CDR3 DNA: TGTGCCAGCAGTTACACCACTAGCGGAAAGATTAGCACAGATACGCAGTATTTT
clone size: many; V gene: TRBV6-5; J gene: TRBJ2-1; D gene: TRBD1; CDR3 protein: CASSRGQGPSYNEQFF; CDR3 DNA: TGTGCCAGCAGTAGAGGACAGGGGCCCTCCTACAATGAGCAGTTCTTC
clone size: few; V gene: TRBV11-2; J gene: TRBJ2-5; D gene: TRBD1; CDR3 protein: CASSLPGTGDVVTQYF; CDR3 DNA: TGTGCCAGCAGCTTACCCGGGACAGGGGATGTGGTGACCCAGTACTTC
clone size: NA; V gene: TRBV5-1; J gene: TRBJ1-1; D gene: TRBD1; CDR3 protein: CASSFTGADTEAFF; CDR3 DNA: TGCGCCAGCAGCTTCACAGGGGCGGACACTGAAGCTTTCTTT
clone size: few; V gene: TRBV28; J gene: TRBJ2-7; D gene: NA; CDR3 protein: CASSSRPGEQYF; CDR3 DNA: TGTGCCAGCAGTTCCCGTCCGGGCGAGCAGTACTTC
clone size: NA; V gene: TRBV11-1; J gene: TRBJ1-1; D gene: TRBD1; CDR3 protein: CASSPTDRASEAFF; CDR3 DNA: TGTGCCAGCAGCCCCACGGACAGGGCCTCTGAAGCTTTCTTT
clone size: NA; V gene: TRBV18; J gene: TRBJ2-1; D gene: TRBD1; CDR3 protein: CASSPLEGQGSQSNEQFF; CDR3 DNA: TGTGCCAGCTCACCACTTGAAGGACAGGGAAGTCAATCCAATGAGCAGTTCTTC
clone size: NA; V gene: TRBV12-3/TRBV12-4; J gene: TRBJ2-1; D gene: TRBD2; CDR3 protein: CASKGLSGRKGNEQFF; CDR3 DNA: TGTGCCAGCAAAGGTCTTAGCGGGAGGAAGGGCAATGAGCAGTTCTTC
clone size: many; V gene: TRBV5-1; J gene: TRBJ1-2; D gene: TRBD1; CDR3 protein: CASSAEPTGRYGYTF; CDR3 DNA: TGCGCCAGCAGCGCGGAGCCGACAGGGCGCTATGGCTACACCTTC
clone size: NA; V gene: TRBV29-1; J gene: TRBJ1-1; D gene: NA; CDR3 protein: CSVESRGVGTEAFF; CDR3 DNA: TGCAGCGTTGAGAGTCGCGGAGTTGGCACTGAAGCTTTCTTT
clone size: many; V gene: TRBV7-2; J gene: TRBJ2-1; D gene: NA; CDR3 protein: CASSLEVYNEQFF; CDR3 DNA: TGTGCCAGCAGCTTAGAAGTCTACAATGAGCAGTTCTTC
clone size: NA; V gene: TRBV7-2; J gene: TRBJ1-1; D gene: NA; CDR3 protein: CASSLGPSANTEAFF; CDR3 DNA: TGTGCCAGCAGCTTAGGTCCGTCGGCGAACACTGAAGCTTTCTTT
clone size: many; V gene: TRBV15; J gene: TRBJ2-5; D gene: TRBD2; CDR3 protein: CATSIPSGGQETQYF; CDR3 DNA: TGTGCCACCAGCATCCCTAGCGGGGGCCAAGAGACCCAGTACTTC
clone size: many; V gene: TRBV7-2; J gene: TRBJ2-3; D gene: NA; CDR3 protein: CASSRGRIDTQYF; CDR3 DNA: TGTGCCAGCAGCCGCGGACGTATAGATACGCAGTATTTT
clone size: once; V gene: TRBV12-3/TRBV12-4; J gene: TRBJ2-6; D gene: NA; CDR3 protein: CASSLYRAGANVLTF; CDR3 DNA: TGTGCCAGCAGTTTATACAGGGCTGGGGCCAACGTCCTGACTTTC
clone size: many; V gene: TRBV27; J gene: TRBJ1-2; D gene: NA; CDR3 protein: CASSFALDSGGYTF; CDR3 DNA: TGTGCCAGCAGTTTTGCGTTAGACAGCGGGGGCTACACCTTC
clone size: NA; V gene: TRBV5-1; J gene: TRBJ1-4; D gene: NA; CDR3 protein: CASQQAINEKLFF; CDR3 DNA: TGCGCCAGCCAACAGGCGATCAATGAAAAACTGTTTTTT
clone size: many; V gene: TRBV7-2; J gene: TRBJ1-2; D gene: TRBD1; CDR3 protein: CASRSDRGPYGYTF; CDR3 DNA: TGTGCCAGCAGAAGTGACAGGGGCCCATATGGCTACACCTTC
clone size: NA; V gene: TRBV6-6; J gene: TRBJ1-6; D gene: TRBD1; CDR3 protein: CASSTGTGPSPLHF; CDR3 DNA: TGTGCCAGCAGCACCGGGACAGGGCCTTCACCCCTCCACTTT
clone size: NA; V gene: TRBV20-1; J gene: TRBJ1-2; D gene: NA; CDR3 protein: CSARSGVGYTF; CDR3 DNA: TGCAGTGCTAGAAGCGGGGTTGGCTACACCTTC
clone size: NA; V gene: TRBV5-1; J gene: TRBJ1-2; D gene: NA; CDR3 protein: CASSLDSTYGYTF; CDR3 DNA: TGCGCCAGCAGCTTAGACAGCACCTATGGCTACACCTTC
clone size: many; V gene: TRBV7-9; J gene: TRBJ2-7; D gene: NA; CDR3 protein: CASSLGVGVREQYF; CDR3 DNA: TGTGCCAGCAGCTTAGGTGTAGGAGTCCGCGAGCAGTACTTC